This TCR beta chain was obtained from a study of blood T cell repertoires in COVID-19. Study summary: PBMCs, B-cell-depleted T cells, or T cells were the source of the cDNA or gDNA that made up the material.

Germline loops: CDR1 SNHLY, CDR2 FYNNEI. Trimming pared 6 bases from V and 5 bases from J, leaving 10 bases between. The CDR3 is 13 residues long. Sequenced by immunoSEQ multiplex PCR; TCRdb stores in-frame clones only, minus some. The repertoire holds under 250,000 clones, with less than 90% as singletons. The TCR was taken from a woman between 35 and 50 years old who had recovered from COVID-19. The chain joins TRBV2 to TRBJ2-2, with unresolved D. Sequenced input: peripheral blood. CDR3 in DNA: TGTGCCAGCAGAGGTAGACAAACCGGGGAGCTGTTTTTT. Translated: CASRGRQTGELFF.